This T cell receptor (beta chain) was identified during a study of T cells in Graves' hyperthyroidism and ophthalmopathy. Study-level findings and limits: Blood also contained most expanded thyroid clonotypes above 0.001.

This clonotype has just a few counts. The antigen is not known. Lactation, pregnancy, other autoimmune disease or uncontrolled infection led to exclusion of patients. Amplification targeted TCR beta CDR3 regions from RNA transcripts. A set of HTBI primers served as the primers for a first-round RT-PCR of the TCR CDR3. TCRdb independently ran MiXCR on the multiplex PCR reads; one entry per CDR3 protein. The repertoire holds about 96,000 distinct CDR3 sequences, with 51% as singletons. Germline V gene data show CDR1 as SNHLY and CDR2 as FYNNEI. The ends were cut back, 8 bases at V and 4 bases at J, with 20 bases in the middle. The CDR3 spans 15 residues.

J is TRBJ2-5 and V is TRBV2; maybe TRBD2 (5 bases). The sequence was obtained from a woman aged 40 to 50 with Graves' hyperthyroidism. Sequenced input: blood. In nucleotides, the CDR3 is TGTGCCAGCTCACCTTTGGACGGGATCGGAGAGACCCAGTACTTC. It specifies CASSPLDGIGETQYF.